The 26 T cell receptor beta chains in this list originate from one sample, sequenced in a study of Tregs in tolerant kidney transplant recipients. Method: immunoSEQ multiplex PCR; TCRdb's copy keeps in-frame clones and lacks some. This table lists some 30,000 clones. The nonmyeloablative bone marrow transplants came from related graft donors, with transient mixed chimerism. The sequenced sample was CD4+ T cells from blood (PBMCs), obtained 24 months after the transplant. The receptor set was obtained from a human patient who received a combined kidney and bone marrow transplant. The T cells may come from the graft donor.

The CDR3 reads CSAPDREVGKTQYF. The DNA read from the CDR3 is TGCAGTGCCCCGGACAGGGAGGTTGGGAAGACC. This rearrangement joins TRBV20-1 to TRBJ2-5, with 8 bases aligning to TRBD1. The CDR3 goes on 3 residues after the read ends, and that part is filled in from the germline J gene. The germline CDR1 and CDR2 sequences are DFQATT and SNEGSKA (reference sequence). The CDR3 spans 14 residues. The V segment lost 6 bases and the J segment 6 bases; nucleotides outside the gene matches: 12.

Comments on this clone: The read terminates 3 residues ahead of where the CDR3 ends, so the germline J gene completes it. The chain couples TRBV5-1 to TRBJ2-7; 8 bases fit TRBD2. V gave up 3 bases and J gave up 2 bases; unmatched junction bases: 13. Per germline, CDR1 SGHRS and CDR2 YFSETQ. This CDR3 is built from 17 residues. The sequenced CDR3 bases are TGCGCCAGCAGCTGGGCCGGGACTAGTCGAAACCCCTACGAG. Encoded protein: CASSWAGTSRNPYE. The entire CDR3 is CASSWAGTSRNPYEQYF.

Concerning this clone itself: The read terminates 3 residues ahead of where the CDR3 ends, so the germline J gene completes it. The chain joins TRBV19 to TRBJ2-7; 12 bases are a match to TRBD2. Germline assignment: CDR1 LNHDA and CDR2 SQIVND (reference sequence). Trimming cost V 6 bases and J 4 bases; bases outside gene matches: 7. The CDR3 loop spans 15 amino acids. CDR3 sequence reads: CASRETSGSAYEQYF. The covered CDR3 bases are TGTGCCAGTAGAGAGACTAGCGGGAGTGCGTACGAG.

For this clone: The read terminates 3 residues before the CDR3 end, so the remaining end is supplied by the germline J gene. The V gene is TRBV20-1, the J gene TRBJ1-4; TRBD1 agrees at 12 bases. Per germline, CDR1 DFQATT and CDR2 SNEGSKA (reference sequence). The CDR3 totals 17 residues. V was pared by 4 bases and J by 2 bases, with 8 bases of the junction left unmatched. The sequenced part of the CDR3 DNA is TGCAGTGCTAAAGGGACAGGGGGCGCGGGTACTAATGAAAAA. The encoded protein is CSAKGTGGAGTNEK. The CDR3 in its entirety is CSAKGTGGAGTNEKLFF.

Points on this clone: The CDR3 goes on 3 residues after the read ends, and that part is filled in from the germline J gene. The gene calls are TRBV27 and TRBJ2-3; D unresolved. This CDR3 region has 17 residues. The V end was cut by 4 bases, the J end by 5 bases, with 22 bases between. The germline V gene encodes CDR1 MNHEY and CDR2 SMNVEV (reference sequence). CDR3 amino acids: CASSSYSGVGNGDTQYF. The CDR3 bases that were read are TGTGCCAGCAGTTCATATTCAGGAGTTGGCAATGGAGATACG.

Of note for this clone: Sequencing ends 3 residues short of the CDR3 end; the germline J gene provides the rest. The J gene is TRBJ2-7, the V gene TRBV30, with 8 bases matching TRBD1. Germline assignment: CDR1 GTSNPN and CDR2 SVGIG (reference sequence). After removal of 3 bases from V and 5 bases from J, the junction contained 9 bases not matched to a gene. The CDR3 consists of 14 residues. The CDR3 reads CAWSPDRADHEQYF. The part of the CDR3 DNA that was read is TGTGCCTGGAGCCCGGACAGGGCGGATCACGAG.

About this clone itself: The read falls 3 residues short of the CDR3 end, and the missing part is taken from the germline J gene. The genes are TRBV20-1 and TRBJ2-3; 10 bases agree with TRBD2. V was pared by 5 bases and J by 5 bases, with 10 bases of the junction left unmatched. Germline V gives CDR1 DFQATT, CDR2 SNEGSKA (reference sequence). The CDR3 contains 15 residues. The sequenced CDR3 bases are TGCAGTGCTCAACCGACTAGCGGGTTCGTAGATACG. Protein sequence: CSAQPTSGFVDT. The whole CDR3 sequence reads CSAQPTSGFVDTQYF.

Comments on this clone: The read ends 3 residues early relative to the CDR3; the germline J gene fills the gap. The J gene is TRBJ1-1, the V gene TRBV19; no firm D call. This CDR3 comprises 13 residues. Germline assignment: CDR1 LNHDA and CDR2 SQIVND (reference sequence). V was shortened by 2 bases and J by 2 bases, with 6 bases between the two germline ends. This chain's CDR3 is CASSIKVNTEAFF. The part of the CDR3 DNA that was read is TGTGCCAGTAGTATAAAGGTTAACACTGAA.

For this clone: Read coverage stops 3 residues before the CDR3 terminus; the germline J gene supplies the remainder. The chain joins TRBV5-1 to TRBJ2-7; 7 positions agree with TRBD2. Germline CDR1 and CDR2: SGHRS and YFSETQ. This CDR3 contains 12 residues. Germline trimming cut 1 base from V and 6 bases from J; bases unmatched to any gene: 1. CDR3 bases read: TGCGCCAGCAGCTTGACTAGCGTCGAG. Protein sequence: CASSLTSVE. From start to end, the CDR3 is CASSLTSVEQYF.

The CDR3 is CSARGPPGTSYNSPLHF. Incomplete CDR3 DNA: TGCAGTGCTAGAGGGCCGCCCGGGACATCCTATAATTCACCC. This chain connects TRBV20-1 to TRBJ1-6, with D maybe TRBD1 (6 bases). The observed sequence ends 3 residues before the CDR3 terminus, with the missing tail filled in from the germline J gene. CDR3 length: 17 amino acids. With 1 base removed from V and 1 base from J, the gap between germline ends came to 14 bases. The germline CDR1 and CDR2 sequences are DFQATT and SNEGSKA (reference sequence).

As concerns this clone: The CDR3 end is not reached by the read, which stops 3 residues before it; the germline J gene fills it in. The chain couples TRBV19 to TRBJ1-3; no firm D call. In germline, CDR1 is LNHDA, CDR2 SQIVND (reference sequence). With 3 bases removed from V and 3 bases from J, the gap between germline ends came to 9 bases. The CDR3 is 14 residues long. The part of the CDR3 DNA that was read is TGTGCCAGTAGTATGGAGACAAGTGGAAACACC. Its protein product is CASSMETSGNT. The full CDR3 protein reads CASSMETSGNTIYF.

About this clone itself: The read falls 3 residues short of the CDR3 end, and the missing part is taken from the germline J gene. V gene TRBV5-4 combines with J gene TRBJ1-2; D gene unclear. Germline values: CDR1 SGHNT, CDR2 YYREEE (reference sequence). V shed 2 bases and J shed 0 bases, with 8 bases lying between them. CDR3 length: 14 residues. The CDR3 reads CASSLGQANYGYTF. The covered CDR3 bases are TGTGCCAGCAGCTTAGGCCAAGCTAACTATGGC.

Of note for this clone: Coverage ceases 3 residues before the CDR3 finishes, and the germline J gene fills in the end. The chain has TRBV2 and TRBJ2-1; 9 positions match TRBD2. Looked up from germline, CDR1 is SNHLY and CDR2 is FYNNEI. After removal of 6 bases from V and 7 bases from J, the junction contained 7 bases not matched to a gene. The length of the CDR3 is 14 residues. The sequenced CDR3 bases are TGTGCCAGCAGGGGCGGGGGGGGTGCAAATGAG. The encoded protein is CASRGGGGANE. The CDR3, in full, reads CASRGGGGANEQFF. The full variable domain, rest sourced from reference TRBV2 and TRBJ2-1, is EPEVTQTPSHQVTQMGQEVILRCVPISNHLYFYWYRQILGQKVEFLVSFYNNEISEKSEIFDDQFSVERPDGSNFTLKIRSTKLEDSAMYFCASRGGGGANEQFFGPGTRLTVL.

Comments on this clone: Read data end 3 residues before the CDR3 end; the end is taken from the germline J gene. The chain is built from TRBV13 and TRBJ2-5; 12 nucleotides align to TRBD1. Per the germline V gene, CDR1 is PRHDT and CDR2 is FYEKMQ (reference sequence). With V trimmed by 7 bases and J by 5 bases, 20 bases remained unmatched. The CDR3 is 19 residues long. The covered CDR3 bases are TGTGCCAGCACCCTAGCTGGGACAGGGGGCACCGGAGGATTGGAGACC. Protein: CASTLAGTGGTGGLET. The full CDR3 protein is CASTLAGTGGTGGLETQYF.

As regards this clone: The DNA ends 3 residues before the CDR3 does, and the rest of the CDR3 is filled in from the germline J gene. The rearrangement links TRBV19 to TRBJ2-1, with D possibly matching TRBD1 (6 bases). The CDR3 has 14 residues. CDR1 LNHDA and CDR2 SQIVND come from the germline V gene (reference sequence). Trimming cost V 6 bases and J 3 bases, with 12 bases left between them. The DNA read from the CDR3 is TGTGCCAGTAGCTTCCGGGACATCTACAATGAG. Protein: CASSFRDIYNE. The CDR3, in full, reads CASSFRDIYNEQFF.

In the case of this clone: The read gets to within 3 residues of the CDR3 end, and the germline J gene fills in the rest. The chain couples TRBV19 to TRBJ1-6; 7 nucleotides line up with TRBD1. Germline V gives CDR1 LNHDA, CDR2 SQIVND (reference sequence). The ends lost 9 bases at V and 8 bases at J; junction bases unmatched: 10. CDR3 length: 14 residues. CDR3 DNA, as far as it was read: TGTGCCAGATACGTGACAGGGTCATATTCACCC. This sequence encodes CARYVTGSYSP. The CDR3 reads in full as CARYVTGSYSPLHF.

Regarding this clone: With the read ending 3 residues before the CDR3 end, the germline J gene is used to fill in that end. The rearrangement uses TRBV23-1 and TRBJ2-3, with 9 bases aligning to TRBD1. TRBV23-1 is an ORF, and what it does is uncertain. The V and J ends lost 2 bases and 0 bases, in that order; junction bases with no gene match: 15. This CDR3 has 20 residues. The CDR3 sequence: CASSQTEPGQGPSSTDTQYF. The DNA read from the CDR3 is TGCGCCAGCAGTCAAACCGAACCGGGACAGGGACCCTCTAGCACAGATACG.

Here the CDR3 reads CASSLGAGGRTEAFF. The sequenced part of the CDR3 DNA is TGTGCCAGCAGCTTGGGGGCAGGGGGCCGGACTGAA. The chain uses TRBV5-5 and TRBJ1-1; 8 bases are shared with TRBD1. The read ends 3 residues early relative to the CDR3; the germline J gene fills the gap. With 0 bases clipped from V and 5 bases from J, the junction kept 6 bases outside the gene matches. Germline V CDR1 and CDR2: SGHKS, YYEKEE (reference sequence). The CDR3 contains 15 residues.

To note about this clone: The CDR3 extends 3 residues past the end of the read, so its final part is completed from the germline J gene. The chain uses TRBV19 and TRBJ2-3; perhaps TRBD1 as D (5 bases). V shed 5 bases and J shed 4 bases, with 16 bases lying between them. Germline CDR1 reads LNHDA; CDR2 reads SQIVND (reference sequence). This CDR3 has 15 residues. The CDR3 here is CASSRAGRVADTQYF. Partial CDR3 DNA: TGTGCCAGTAGTCGGGCAGGGCGAGTCGCAGATACG.

Of note for this clone: Read data end 3 residues before the CDR3 end; the end is taken from the germline J gene. The rearrangement uses TRBV20-1 and TRBJ2-7, with a tentative D call TRBD1 (6 bases). CDR1 and CDR2 (germline): DFQATT, SNEGSKA (reference sequence). The V gene lost 0 bases and the J gene lost 2 bases, with 17 bases spanning the gap. CDR3 length: 16 residues. CDR3 DNA (partial): TGCAGTGCTAGAGATTTCAGAAAGGACAGCACCTACGAG. This codes for CSARDFRKDSTYE. The complete CDR3 sequence is CSARDFRKDSTYEQYF.

This CDR3 reads CSVVAGDYEQYF. The CDR3 DNA, read in part, is TGCAGCGTTGTTGCAGGAGACTACGAG. The chain uses TRBV29-1 and TRBJ2-7; D is ambiguous. The observed sequence ends 3 residues before the CDR3 terminus, with the missing tail filled in from the germline J gene. The CDR3 length is 12 residues. The ends were cut back, 4 bases at V and 3 bases at J, with 10 bases in the middle. Germline CDR1 SQVTM, CDR2 ANQGSEA.

A remark on this clone: The read ends 3 residues early relative to the CDR3; the germline J gene fills the gap. The chain combines TRBV5-1 with TRBJ2-1, with a weak D call TRBD2 (6 bases). V lost 4 bases and J lost 5, with 10 bases in between. The CDR3 length is 13 residues. Germline CDR1 and CDR2: SGHRS and YFSETQ. This chain's CDR3 is CASSPGDDNEQFF. The sequenced CDR3 bases are TGCGCCAGCAGCCCGGGGGATGACAATGAG. Full variable domain (outside the CDR3, taken from reference TRBV5-1 and TRBJ2-1): KAGVTQTPRYLIKTRGQQVTLSCSPISGHRSVSWYQQTPGQGLQFLFEYFSETQRNKGNFPGRFSGRQFSNSRSEMNVSTLELGDSALYLCASSPGDDNEQFFGPGTRLTVL.

Of note for this clone: Read coverage stops 3 residues before the CDR3 terminus; the germline J gene supplies the remainder. The rearrangement links TRBV18 to TRBJ1-2, with D tentatively TRBD1 (6 bases). Trimming removed 3 bases from V and 4 bases from J, with 12 bases in between. This CDR3 has 14 residues. Germline-derived CDR1 and CDR2 are KGHSH and LQKENI. CDR3 bases read: TGTGCCAGCTCACCCCGAGGGACATTCTATGGC. It encodes CASSPRGTFYG. The complete CDR3 reads CASSPRGTFYGYTF.

Worth noting for this clone: The DNA ends 3 residues before the CDR3 does, and the rest of the CDR3 is filled in from the germline J gene. This chain joins TRBV23-1 and TRBJ2-7; TRBD1 matches at 9 bases. TRBV23-1 is an open reading frame, and its role is uncertain. The trim removed 3 bases at V and 2 bases at J, leaving 14 bases unmatched. This CDR3 is built from 18 residues. The covered CDR3 bases are TGCGCCAGCAGTCACCGGACAGGGGAAAGAGGTGACCCCTACGAG. Amino acid sequence: CASSHRTGERGDPYE. Given in full, the CDR3 is CASSHRTGERGDPYEQYF.

On this clone itself: Coverage ceases 3 residues before the CDR3 finishes, and the germline J gene fills in the end. The gene calls are TRBV5-6 and TRBJ1-2; D may be TRBD1 (5 bases). V gave up 0 bases and J gave up 5 bases, with 8 bases separating them. Looked up from germline, CDR1 is SGHDT and CDR2 is YYEEEE. The CDR3 length is 13 residues. The CDR3 bases that were read are TGTGCCAGCAGCTTGGGAAGGGGATATGGC. This codes for CASSLGRGYG. The full CDR3 protein is CASSLGRGYGYTF.

Regarding this clone: Read sequence stops 3 residues before the CDR3 end, and the germline J gene provides the missing end. The chain combines TRBV7-2 with TRBJ2-7; the match to TRBD2 covers 9 bases. V lost 3 bases, J lost 0 bases, and 0 bases stayed unmatched. The germline V gene encodes CDR1 SGHTA and CDR2 FQGNSA. This CDR3 contains 14 residues. The CDR3 protein is CASSFSGSSYEQYF. The DNA read from the CDR3 is TGTGCCAGCAGCTTTAGCGGGAGCTCCTACGAG.